The next 10 T cell receptor beta chains were all read from a single sample in a study of prognosis after radiotherapy for stage I lung cancer. Genomic DNA provided the template from which TCR beta CDR3 was amplified by two-round multiplex PCR. Primers specific to each TRBV and TRBJ gene drove first-round PCR. TCRdb used MiXCR to reprocess the multiplex PCR reads, holding one entry per CDR3 protein. The sample shows approximately 18,000 distinct CDR3 sequences, approximately 46% of them seen only once. The specimen comprised PBMCs, sampled before or after stereotactic body radiation therapy (not recorded which). These receptor sequences come from a donor over 45 with non-small cell lung cancer.

This clonotype was recorded at least ten times. This chain links TRBV10-3 with TRBJ2-7; TRBD1 aligns across 10 bases. Trimming cost V 4 bases and J 6 bases; bases outside gene matches: 9. This CDR3 spans 15 amino acids. Germline assignment: CDR1 ENHRY and CDR2 SYGVKD. CDR3 in DNA: TGTGCCATCAGTGGGCCGACAGGGGGCGGGATCGAGCAGTACTTC. This encodes CAISGPTGGGIEQYF.

In this sample, this clonotype turned up many times. The chain couples TRBV20-1 to TRBJ2-5, with D unresolved. Germline loops: CDR1 DFQATT, CDR2 SNEGSKA (reference sequence). The CDR3 extends over 15 amino acids. Trimming took 3 bases from V and 2 from J, leaving 16 bases between them. For the CDR3, the DNA is TGCAGTGCTAGGGTCCTGGGCGGAGTACAAGAGACCCAGTACTTC. Its translation is CSARVLGGVQETQYF.

This clonotype was detected many times. The CDR3 loop reads CATSGRKGIDTEAFF. Here the CDR3 DNA reads TGTGCCACCAGTGGGCGAAAAGGGATAGACACTGAAGCTTTCTTT. The V gene is TRBV24-1, the J gene TRBJ1-1, with D unclear. The CDR3 totals 15 residues. Trimming removed 5 bases at V and 3 bases at J, with 15 bases between. Looked up from germline, CDR1 is KGHDR and CDR2 is SFDVKD.

The V call is TRBV6-2 or TRBV6-3, the J call TRBJ2-3, with D hard to call. The CDR3 runs to 15 residues. CDR1 and CDR2 from the germline V gene are MNHEY and SVGEGT. Trimming stripped 10 bases from V and 1 base from J, with 18 bases between. CDR3 DNA sequence: TGTGCCAACCCGGCGCGTTATAGGGGCACAGATACGCAGTATTTT. Protein sequence: CANPARYRGTDTQYF.

Turning to this clonotype: A read error is the likely source, as a far larger clone sits one nucleotide away. The rearrangement links TRBV6-5 to TRBJ2-1; 10 bases line up with TRBD2. The CDR3 runs to 16 residues. Losses at the gene ends were 7 bases for V and 2 bases for J; bases not matched to a gene: 8. Germline V gives CDR1 MNHEY, CDR2 SVGAGI. CDR3 region: CASIKSGLATYNEQFF. For the CDR3, the DNA is TGTGCCAGCATTAAGTCGGGACTAGCGACCTACAATGAGCAGTTCTTC.

The genes are TRBV7-2 and TRBJ2-5; 11 bases are shared with TRBD2. J was trimmed by 5 bases and V by 0 bases; bases with no gene match: 5. Germline V CDR1 and CDR2: SGHTA, FQGNSA. This CDR3 contains 16 residues. CDR3 loop: CASSLALLAGGETQYF. CDR3 DNA: TGTGCCAGCAGCTTAGCGTTGCTAGCGGGAGGTGAGACCCAGTACTTC.

V and J are TRBV4-3 and TRBJ2-5, with D perhaps matching TRBD1 or TRBD2 (5 bases each). Looked up from germline, CDR1 is LGHNA and CDR2 is YSLEER. The CDR3 has 15 residues. Trimming removed 4 bases from V and 5 bases from J, with 17 bases in between. The CDR3 spells CASSPRAGIGETQYF. CDR3 DNA: TGCGCCAGCAGCCCGAGGGCAGGGATTGGGGAGACCCAGTACTTC.

A word on this clonotype: The germline gene is not matched at one end of the junction; a read error may be the cause. This rearrangement joins TRBV6-1 to TRBJ1-6; 9 nucleotides agree with TRBD1. CDR3 size: 16 residues. In germline, CDR1 is MNHNS, CDR2 SASEGT. CDR3 loop: CASSPTGTGYNPPLHF. CDR3 DNA sequence: TGTGCCAGCAGCCCGACCGGGACAGGGTATAATCCACCCCTCCACTTT.

Ten or more counts support this clonotype. The rearrangement links TRBV27 to TRBJ2-1; 13 nucleotides align to TRBD2. Germline V CDR1 and CDR2: MNHEY, SMNVEV (reference sequence). Trimming took 5 bases from V and 1 from J; bases not matched to a gene: 8. This CDR3 spans 18 amino acids. The CDR3 DNA is TGTGCCAGCAGTCCCTTTACGACTAGCGGGAGGTCCTACAATGAGCAGTTCTTC. It encodes CASSPFTTSGRSYNEQFF.

The chain couples TRBV5-1 to TRBJ2-2, with a possible D match to TRBD1 (6 bases). CDR1 SGHRS and CDR2 YFSETQ come from the germline V gene. V was trimmed by 4 bases and J by 5 bases, leaving 15 bases between them. The CDR3 contains 15 residues. DNA of the CDR3: TGCGCCAGCAGCACAGGACAGTGCTTGACCGGGGAGCTGTTTTTT. As protein: CASSTGQCLTGELFF.